Listed here is a single TCR beta chain. Its antigen has not been determined. No much larger clone exists at a distance of one base, and base qualities are not known. This record comes from a study of cytomegalovirus exposure and HLA in healthy donors (TCRdb year 2017). About the full investigation: In an earlier analysis of roughly 500 of the donors, roughly 300 Gb of sequence data and 90 million to 120 million unique TCR beta sequences from about 180 million T cells were reported. An earlier analysis of some 500 of the donors used high-throughput TCR beta sequencing to judge whether each TCR beta V gene segment behaved as functional or pseudogenic. Donor age, sex, ethnicity and CMV serostatus were collected together with the repertoire data. Class I and class II HLA loci were covered by the typing at four-digit resolution. All discovery cohort repertoires had been generated using a single sequencing platform. Typing coverage differed by locus: A, B, C, DRB1 and DQB1 were typed in about 629-630 donors, DQA1 in roughly 510, DPA1 in 600 to 610, and DPB1 in approximately 450. The study profiled the T cell repertoires of under 850 subjects by immunosequencing and related them to cytomegalovirus serostatus. In a later genetic analysis, genome-wide SNP genotypes for about 55% of the roughly 670 donors were used, and that subset was treated as a discovery cohort. The genetic ancestry cluster associated with self-reported Caucasian donors included 65% to 90% of the 300 to 400 genotyped donors. Along with the approximately 700-subject first cohort, a separate validation cohort of some 130 different subjects was used. The study aimed to test whether cataloging public T cell receptors could reveal signatures of past pathogen exposure. The later analysis used no new phenotypic data to find candidate immune exposures, relying instead on TCR beta sequences and their occurrence across donors. Four to six DR-DQ haplotypes were handled as single units for association and clustering, since linkage in the cohort was strong. Approximately 330 gigabases of sequencing data and around 85 million unique TCR sequences made up an early release that covered roughly 670 HLA-typed donors. Among some 400 genotyped donors of the cohort, an average of around 250,000 unique TCR beta nucleotide sequences was sequenced per donor, of which about 18% were non-productive. To predict cytomegalovirus infection status, the study brought together high-throughput TCR immunosequencing, statistical association of individual TCRs with disease status, and machine learning. A later analysis re-examined previously published TCR beta repertoires from about 700 donors and added high-resolution HLA genotyping to investigate patterns of TCR occurrence.

Here is what the overall study found, with its caveats: Because some donors lacked HLA typing at each locus, the association tests relied only on the typed subset. According to a later analysis, parvovirus B19, influenza, CMV and Epstein-Barr virus appeared linked to several top co-occurrence clusters. An earlier analysis of approximately 590 of the donors showed that most TCR beta V segments appeared in productive rearrangements either about 90% or about 30% of the time, which broadly matched IMGT annotations. In both the original and validation cohorts, the classifier was reported to diagnose cytomegalovirus status with high specificity and sensitivity. Because counts were too low, 15 to 20 rarely observed V segments, including chromosome 9 orphons, were left out of the earlier analysis of about 500 of the donors. Because the 87-base-pair reads could not distinguish some IMGT-functional V segments, including TRBV6-2 and TRBV6-3, those segments were excluded. Three of the identified cytomegalovirus-associated TCR beta chains were confirmed in vitro to be specific for cytomegalovirus antigens. CMV serostatus was the only immune exposure information available for the cohort. A further reported finding was that TCR beta sequences accurately predicted the HLA-A and HLA-B alleles for most subjects in the first cohort. Strong co-occurrence of HLA alleles, especially DR and DQ, made assigning TCR associations to individual alleles difficult. The authors suggested that the approach could potentially be extended to other disease states and immunological phenotypes. A total of 150 to 200 TCR beta chains were listed by the study as associated with cytomegalovirus. In a later analysis, some 18,000 TCR beta sequences were associated with specific HLA alleles at a false discovery rate of 0.05. Correlated functional status among segregating V segments might be attributable to linkage disequilibrium, but an unknown experimental factor could not be ruled out. Only TCR beta chains were sequenced in this cohort, and the absence of alpha or paired-chain data limited detectable features. A later genetic analysis reported fewer N-insertions in productive TCRs among donors in an Asian-associated ancestry cluster than the approximately 670-donor mean. A later analysis found that HLA-associated TCR beta chains were more clonally expanded and had lower generation probabilities than equally common non-associated chains. Roughly uniform sequencing depth across donors was assumed in presence/absence analyses, although this assumption may not hold. In a later analysis, TCR association rates were found to vary across HLA loci, with the most associated TCRs seen for DRB1 alleles and the fewest for HLA-C alleles. In a later analysis, most CMV-associated TCR beta chains were found to appear HLA-restricted, with HLA associations seemingly driven largely by CMV exposure. While some public TCRs were present in many individuals, most TCR sequences turned up only very rarely across donors. A cluster of highly shared sequence variants was judged likely to represent a technical artifact of the sequencing pipeline. A later genetic analysis associated a missense DCLRE1C variant with V-gene and J-gene trimming of TCR beta chains, and an independent cohort replicated the association.

The cohort comprised fewer than 700 healthy bone marrow donors. Cohort members were all nominally healthy when sampled, although unrecorded immune exposures were likely present. The donor tested CMV seropositive, placing the donor among the roughly 270 seropositive members of the cohort. Each donor provided a peripheral blood sample, and peripheral blood mononuclear cells were used for TCR beta sequencing. Genomic DNA extraction from the blood cell samples was performed with the Qiagen DNeasy Blood Extraction Kit. The germline ends are 13 bases apart after V is trimmed by 4 bases and J by 10 bases. From cysteine to phenylalanine, the CDR3 is 12 amino acids long. This entry keeps only the CDR3 DNA: 36 bases, framed from base 1. CDR1 and CDR2, looked up from the germline V gene (reference sequence), are LNHDA and SQIVND. Library generation was performed with the immunoSEQ multiplex PCR assay. For the multiplex PCR, a mixture combining 60 forward primers for TCR Vbeta segments and 13 reverse primers for TCR Jbeta segments was used. A multiplex PCR assay on genomic DNA amplified the CDR3 region of rearranged TCR beta genes. The Illumina HiSeq System was used to sequence the amplified TCR beta libraries as 87-base-pair reads. As for the original processing: Across the 600 to 700 repertoires, a later analysis counted approximately 75 million unique TCR beta chains, around 11 million of which were shared by at least two donors. Raw reads were error-corrected and collapsed into unique sequences by a nearest-neighbor algorithm in which closely related sequences were merged to remove PCR and sequencing errors. CDR3 sequences were aligned to IMGT reference sequences to assign V, D and J gene segments. For a sequence to be retained, at least a six-nucleotide match to both a V gene segment and a J gene segment was required. A rearrangement was called productive if the CDR3 had no stop codons and remained in frame with V and J, and every other rearrangement was called non-productive. CDR3 was defined according to IMGT convention as the region running from the second conserved V-encoded cysteine to the conserved J-encoded phenylalanine. The earlier analysis of about 590 of the donors excluded sequences that lacked an unambiguous match to a single V gene segment. In an earlier analysis of some 590 of the donors, V segments were called functional above 56.7% productive rearrangements and were called segregating when the between-donor standard deviation exceeded 5%. To diagnose cytomegalovirus status from the catalog of TCR beta chain sequences, a statistical classification framework was built. In a later analysis, V and J genes were assigned by comparing TCR nucleotide sequences against IMGT/GENE-DB human TR gene sequences. Using the TCRdist pipeline, a later analysis assigned CDR3 sequences along with most-parsimonious VDJ recombination scenarios. In a later analysis, each TCR beta chain was defined by its CDR3 amino acid sequence together with its V-gene family, and reads without a unique V-gene family were excluded. In a later analysis, 500 to 650 highly shared, low-generation-probability nucleotide sequences were removed to address suspected cross-contamination and a sequencing artifact. For each public chain, a later analysis derived a clonal expansion index from normalized ranks of inferred template counts within each repertoire. A later analysis computed generation probabilities with a VDJ recombination model fitted to out-of-frame rearrangements, and checked the results against IGoR. In a later analysis, TCR-TCR, TCR-HLA and TCR-CMV co-occurrence was scored with hypergeometric tests, and a repertoire-size bias correction was applied to TCR pairs. A later analysis estimated false discovery rates by permuting HLA or CMV assignments 20 times. In a later analysis, co-occurring TCRs were grouped using DBSCAN, and TCRdist sequence similarity was added for clustering within HLA-allele-positive subsets. Co-occurrence clustering excluded repertoires with fewer than 30,000 or more than 120,000 public chains, plus five with anomalous nucleotide sharing. Not all clones reach the TCRdb copy of this immuneACCESS table, which keeps in-frame sequences only. Checked studies attribute under half of the gap to unresolved V genes and leave the rest unexplained. V and J calls and clone size are given by that table; D and trimming were obtained from the DNA. The sample contains approximately 160,000 clones, about three quarters of them found a single time. Around 3% of the sample comes from the top ten.

This clonotype was sampled from a woman between 35 and 50 years old in good health and CMV-seropositive. The rearrangement joined TRBV19 to TRBJ1-1; TRBD1 might be the D gene, on 5 matching bases. Sequencing was carried out using PBMCs. The encoded CDR3 is CASSTSGIGAFF. The DNA reads as follows: TGTGCCAGTAGTACCTCAGGGATTGGAGCTTTCTTT.